The 31 T cell receptor beta chains below all came from one sample that was sequenced in a study of T cell responses to AZD1222 COVID-19 vaccine. Here immunoSEQ multiplex PCR was the method, and the copy in TCRdb shows in-frame clones only, minus some. The sample contains fewer than 120,000 clones, around 90% of which appear only once. The sample consisted of peripheral blood, taken 28 days after the second AZD1222 dose. The receptors here all came from an adult who received the AZD1222 COVID-19 vaccine.

V usage is TRBV11-2 and J usage is TRBJ2-2; either TRBD1 or TRBD2 may supply D (5 bases each). The ends were cut back, 2 bases at V and 4 bases at J, with 8 bases in the middle. Germline CDR1 is SGHAT and CDR2 is FQNNGV. CDR3 length: 14 amino acids. CDR3 protein: CASSLLGTTGELFF. CDR3 bases: TGTGCCAGCAGCTTACTGGGGACCACCGGGGAGCTGTTTTTT.

The rearrangement links TRBV19 to TRBJ1-6; 9 nucleotides match TRBD1. The V segment lost 3 bases and the J segment 8 bases; nucleotides outside the gene matches: 5. Germline values: CDR1 LNHDA, CDR2 SQIVND (reference sequence). The length of the CDR3 is 15 residues. The CDR3 nucleotides are TGTGCCAGTAGTATTGACCGGACAGGGGATTCACCCCTCCACTTT. Amino acid sequence: CASSIDRTGDSPLHF. Variable domain in full (rest from reference TRBV19 and TRBJ1-6): DGGITQSPKYLFRKEGQNVTLSCEQNLNHDAMYWYRQDPGQGLRLIYYSQIVNDFQKGDIAEGYSVSREKKESFPLTVTSAQKNPTAFYLCASSIDRTGDSPLHFGNGTRLTVT.

The DNA for the CDR3 is TGTGCCAGCAGCTTCAGGGGTCCTAACTATGGCTACACCTTC. This translates into CASSFRGPNYGYTF. J is TRBJ1-2 and V is TRBV11-2; a possible D gene is TRBD1 (6 bases). Deletions cut 3 bases from V and 0 bases from J, with 8 bases between. The CDR3 contains 14 residues. Germline lookup yields CDR1 SGHAT and CDR2 FQNNGV. The full variable domain, completed using reference TRBV11-2 and TRBJ1-2, is EAGVAQSPRYKIIEKRQSVAFWCNPISGHATLYWYQQILGQGPKLLIQFQNNGVVDDSQLPKDRFSAERLKGVDSTLKIQPAKLEDSAVYLCASSFRGPNYGYTFGSGTRLTVV.

The CDR3, as DNA: TGCGCCAGCAGCTTGGCTGACAGCGATTTCCATGAGCAGTTCTTC. Protein sequence: CASSLADSDFHEQFF. This rearrangement joins TRBV5-1 to TRBJ2-1, with TRBD1 as a possible D gene (5 bases). The CDR3 is 15 amino acids. The V end lost 0 bases, the J end lost 8 bases, and 15 bases lay between the germline ends. Germline assignment: CDR1 SGHRS and CDR2 YFSETQ.

The J gene is TRBJ1-1, the V gene TRBV19; the match to TRBD1 covers 9 bases. The CDR3 has 16 residues. The ends lost 5 bases at V and 1 base at J; junction bases unmatched: 8. Germline V lookup: CDR1 LNHDA, CDR2 SQIVND (reference sequence). The CDR3 is CASSFPTGGANTEAFF. The CDR3 DNA sequence: TGTGCCAGTAGTTTCCCCACAGGGGGCGCGAACACTGAAGCTTTCTTT. The full variable domain, rest sourced from reference TRBV19 and TRBJ1-1, is DGGITQSPKYLFRKEGQNVTLSCEQNLNHDAMYWYRQDPGQGLRLIYYSQIVNDFQKGDIAEGYSVSREKKESFPLTVTSAQKNPTAFYLCASSFPTGGANTEAFFGQGTRLTVV.

This clone was seen once. V usage is TRBV4-3 and J usage is TRBJ2-1; D ambiguous. Germline V gene data show CDR1 as LGHNA and CDR2 as YSLEER. Trimming pared 0 bases from V and 0 bases from J, leaving 15 bases between. This CDR3 has 18 residues. CDR3 protein: CASSQDQQGFFSYNEQFF. The DNA for the CDR3 is TGCGCCAGCAGCCAAGATCAGCAAGGATTTTTCTCCTACAATGAGCAGTTCTTC.

The chain couples TRBV5-6 to TRBJ2-6; D ambiguous. The CDR3 length is 16 residues. Trimming pared 6 bases from V and 1 base from J, leaving 14 bases between. Looked up from germline, CDR1 is SGHDT and CDR2 is YYEEEE. CDR3 loop: CASTTEGYSGANVLTF. The CDR3 DNA is TGTGCCAGCACCACGGAAGGGTATTCTGGGGCCAACGTCCTGACTTTC.

The chain couples TRBV27 to TRBJ1-1; no clear D gene. Germline loops: CDR1 MNHEY, CDR2 SMNVEV (reference sequence). The V gene lost 6 bases and the J gene lost 6 bases, with 14 bases spanning the gap. This CDR3 has 13 amino acids. CDR3 amino acids: CASREAGIAEAFF. In DNA, the CDR3 is TGTGCCAGCAGAGAAGCGGGGATCGCTGAAGCTTTCTTT.

The gene calls are TRBV19 and TRBJ1-1, with D possibly being TRBD1 (5 bases). The V end was cut by 4 bases, the J end by 0 bases, with 6 bases between. Per the germline V gene, CDR1 is LNHDA and CDR2 is SQIVND (reference sequence). The CDR3 spans 13 residues. CDR3 amino acids: CASSKGVNTEAFF. The CDR3, as DNA: TGTGCCAGTAGTAAAGGGGTGAACACTGAAGCTTTCTTT.

Written as DNA, the CDR3 is TGTGCCTGGAGTGAGGGGACAGGAGTCACTGAAGCTTTCTTT. This sequence encodes CAWSEGTGVTEAFF. This sequence joins TRBV30 and TRBJ1-1, with 8 bases aligning to TRBD1. Germline CDR1 reads GTSNPN; CDR2 reads SVGIG (reference sequence). The ends lost 1 base at V and 4 bases at J; junction bases unmatched: 5. This CDR3 spans 14 amino acids.

The gene calls are TRBV27 and TRBJ2-7; 12 nucleotides line up with TRBD1. CDR1 is MNHEY and CDR2 is SMNVEV in the germline V gene (reference sequence). The CDR3 sequence is 15 residues long. Losses at the gene ends were 4 bases for V and 9 bases for J; bases not matched to a gene: 10. CDR3 in DNA: TGTGCCAGCAGTTCGCCGGGACAGGGGGCGCCAGGGCAGTACTTC. Encoded protein: CASSSPGQGAPGQYF.

The chain couples TRBV5-4 to TRBJ2-2; 9 bases are shared with TRBD1. The germline V gene encodes CDR1 SGHNT and CDR2 YYREEE (reference sequence). The V segment lost 0 bases and the J segment 5 bases; nucleotides outside the gene matches: 2. This CDR3 contains 15 residues. The CDR3 bases are TGTGCCAGCAGCTTGGGGACAGGGGTTACCGGGGAGCTGTTTTTT. Protein: CASSLGTGVTGELFF. Full variable domain (missing parts from reference TRBV5-4 and TRBJ2-2): ETGVTQSPTHLIKTRGQQVTLRCSSQSGHNTVSWYQQALGQGPQFIFQYYREEENGRGNFPPRFSGLQFPNYSSELNVNALELDDSALYLCASSLGTGVTGELFFGEGSRLTVL.

This chain joins TRBV7-8 and TRBJ1-2; D is perhaps TRBD1 (5 bases). Trimming left V 4 bases short and J 3 bases short, with 12 bases between. Germline V lookup: CDR1 SGHVS, CDR2 FQNEAQ. The length of the CDR3 is 14 residues. The CDR3 protein is CASSSTRGDYGYTF. CDR3 DNA: TGTGCCAGCAGCTCCACGCGGGGCGACTATGGCTACACCTTC.

V usage is TRBV7-2 and J usage is TRBJ1-6, with D possibly matching TRBD1 (6 bases). The V end lost 3 bases, the J end lost 11 bases, and 20 bases lay between the germline ends. The CDR3 covers 16 residues. CDR1 SGHTA and CDR2 FQGNSA come from the germline V gene. CDR3 loop: CASSFTVGAAGAPLHF. CDR3 bases: TGTGCCAGCAGCTTCACAGTGGGGGCCGCGGGGGCACCCCTCCACTTT.

In DNA, the CDR3 is TGTGCCAGCAGTTACTCGACGACCGAATCTAATGAAAAACTGTTTTTT. Its translation: CASSYSTTESNEKLFF. The J gene is TRBJ1-4, the V gene TRBV6-6, with D unclear. The germline V gene has CDR1 MNHNY and CDR2 SVGAGI (reference sequence). The CDR3 is 16 residues long. V was pared by 0 bases and J by 3 bases, with 11 bases between.

This chain connects TRBV9 to TRBJ2-1, with no clear D. Between the trimmed V and J ends, which lost 3 bases and 0 bases, there was a span of 10 bases. The germline gives CDR1 SGDLS, CDR2 YYNGEE. This CDR3 contains 15 residues. This chain's CDR3 is CASSAWPGSYNEQFF. The CDR3 DNA follows: TGTGCCAGCAGCGCGTGGCCGGGCTCCTACAATGAGCAGTTCTTC.

The chain carries TRBV4-2 and TRBJ2-7; TRBD1 matches at 9 bases. V lost 1 base and J lost 3; bases outside the gene matches: 4. The CDR3 consists of 15 residues. Germline lookup yields CDR1 LGHNA and CDR2 YNFKEQ. This chain's CDR3 is CASSQVPGQGYEQYF. CDR3 DNA sequence: TGTGCCAGCAGCCAAGTCCCGGGACAGGGCTACGAGCAGTACTTC.

V and J are TRBV27 and TRBJ1-5; D is ambiguous. Germline loops: CDR1 MNHEY, CDR2 SMNVEV (reference sequence). Trimming left V 0 bases short and J 4 bases short, with 4 bases between. The CDR3 covers 13 residues. CDR3 DNA sequence: TGTGCCAGCAGTTTATCCCCGAATCAGCCCCAGCATTTT. Its translation: CASSLSPNQPQHF.

The chain recombines TRBV19 with TRBJ1-5; D is uncertain. Trimming stripped 1 base from V and 6 bases from J, with 4 bases between. CDR3 length: 12 residues. Germline-derived CDR1 and CDR2 are LNHDA and SQIVND (reference sequence). The CDR3 region has the DNA TGTGCCAGTAGTATAGTGGGTCAGCCCCAGCATTTT. Translating it yields CASSIVGQPQHF.

The chain is built from TRBV27 and TRBJ1-2; D might be TRBD1 (5 bases). Germline V gene lookup returns CDR1 MNHEY and CDR2 SMNVEV (reference sequence). This CDR3 has 14 amino acids. V lost 5 bases and J lost 8, with 18 bases in between. The CDR3: CASSVGVAFRGYTF. The CDR3 region has the DNA TGTGCCAGCAGTGTGGGGGTAGCATTTCGGGGCTACACCTTC.

The V gene is TRBV10-3, the J gene TRBJ2-5; possibly TRBD1 or TRBD2 for D (6 bases each). In germline, CDR1 is ENHRY, CDR2 SYGVKD. This CDR3 region has 16 residues. V was pared by 8 bases and J by 5 bases, with 24 bases between. CDR3 DNA sequence: TGTGCCATCGGGTTCGCCGCGGAGGGGGAGTTTGAGACCCAGTACTTC. This encodes CAIGFAAEGEFETQYF.

The chain links TRBV9 to TRBJ1-4; maybe TRBD1 (5 bases). The CDR3 has 14 residues. The germline V and J ends were trimmed by 8 bases and 6 bases, with 17 bases remaining between them. CDR1 and CDR2 from the germline V gene are SGDLS and YYNGEE. The DNA of the CDR3 is TGTGCCAGTGGGGGGAGCACTGGGGATGAAAAACTGTTTTTT. Translation gives CASGGSTGDEKLFF.

The V and J genes are TRBV6-5 and TRBJ1-3; D perhaps matches TRBD1 (5 bases). V was cut by 7 bases and J by 0 bases, with 13 bases left in between. This CDR3 comprises 15 residues. Germline loops: CDR1 MNHEY, CDR2 SVGAGI. The CDR3 spells CASTTPGGSGNTIYF. The CDR3 coding sequence is TGTGCCAGCACCACCCCCGGGGGCTCTGGAAACACCATATATTTT.

There are a few counts of this clone. The sample carries other DNA sequences with the same CDR3. This chain connects TRBV3-1 (or the pseudogene TRBV3-2) to TRBJ1-1, with D tentatively TRBD1 (5 bases). This CDR3 spans 13 amino acids. V was shortened by 4 bases and J by 3 bases, with 9 bases between the two germline ends. Germline lookup yields CDR1 LGHDT and CDR2 YNNKEL (reference sequence). The CDR3 DNA reads TGTGCCAGCAGCCGACGGGGGGACACTGAAGCTTTCTTT. Its protein product is CASSRRGDTEAFF.

The chain employs TRBV11-3 and TRBJ2-7; 11 positions agree with TRBD1. From germline, CDR1 is SGHNT and CDR2 YENEEA. This CDR3 spans 14 amino acids. V trimming: 5 bases; J trimming: 3 bases; junction bases outside the gene matches: 3. The CDR3, as DNA: TGTGCCAGCAGCGCCGGGACAGGGGGCTACGAGCAGTACTTC. Translated: CASSAGTGGYEQYF.

The rearrangement joins TRBV19 to TRBJ1-6; D is perhaps TRBD1 (5 bases). V dropped 3 bases and J dropped 5 bases, with 11 bases sitting between them. CDR3 size: 15 residues. Per germline, CDR1 LNHDA and CDR2 SQIVND (reference sequence). CDR3 nucleotide sequence: TGTGCCAGTAGTATGGGGGGATTTGATAATTCACCCCTCCACTTT. The encoded protein is CASSMGGFDNSPLHF. Looking up the rest from reference TRBV19 and TRBJ1-6 gives the full variable domain: DGGITQSPKYLFRKEGQNVTLSCEQNLNHDAMYWYRQDPGQGLRLIYYSQIVNDFQKGDIAEGYSVSREKKESFPLTVTSAQKNPTAFYLCASSMGGFDNSPLHFGNGTRLTVT.

The CDR3 loop reads CASSPPRKITDTQYF. For the CDR3, the DNA is TGTGCCAGCTCACCACCGAGGAAGATAACAGATACGCAGTATTTT. This chain connects TRBV18 to TRBJ2-3; no clear D. The germline V gene encodes CDR1 KGHSH and CDR2 LQKENI. V was cut by 0 bases and J by 3 bases, with 10 bases left in between. This CDR3 has 15 residues.

The V and J genes are TRBV5-6 and TRBJ2-7; 10 nucleotides agree with TRBD2. After removal of 0 bases from V and 7 bases from J, the junction contained 13 bases not matched to a gene. The CDR3 contains 17 residues. Germline V CDR1 and CDR2: SGHDT, YYEEEE. The CDR3 sequence: CASSLVPGLAGAREQYF. The CDR3, as DNA: TGTGCCAGCAGCTTGGTTCCCGGGCTAGCGGGGGCCCGGGAGCAGTACTTC. Full variable domain (rest looked up from reference TRBV5-6 and TRBJ2-7): DAGVTQSPTHLIKTRGQQVTLRCSPKSGHDTVSWYQQALGQGPQFIFQYYEEEERQRGNFPDRFSGHQFPNYSSELNVNALLLGDSALYLCASSLVPGLAGAREQYFGPGTRLTVT.

This CDR3 is CASSFLGLDTQYF. The CDR3 nucleotides read TGTGCCAGCAGTTTTCTTGGATTAGATACGCAGTATTTT. V usage is TRBV6-2 or TRBV6-3 and J usage is TRBJ2-3; D call uncertain. The CDR3 extends over 13 amino acids. The V end was cut by 4 bases, the J end by 5 bases, with 10 bases between. Germline CDR1 reads MNHEY; CDR2 reads SVGEGT.

The chain has TRBV10-2 and TRBJ2-1; 8 bases are a match to TRBD1. V lost 6 bases to trimming and J lost 5 bases; unmatched junction nucleotides: 0. In germline, CDR1 is WSHSY, CDR2 SAAADI. This CDR3 contains 12 residues. The CDR3 bases are TGCGCCAGCAGGACAGGGGACAATGAGCAGTTCTTC. It specifies CASRTGDNEQFF.

The rearrangement links TRBV5-1 to TRBJ2-2; possibly TRBD2 for D (7 bases). This CDR3 contains 16 residues. Trimming took 7 bases from V and 4 from J, leaving 20 bases between them. CDR1 SGHRS and CDR2 YFSETQ come from the germline V gene. The CDR3 loop reads CASHGGPAGATGELFF. The CDR3 DNA follows: TGCGCCAGCCACGGCGGGCCGGCGGGGGCCACCGGGGAGCTGTTTTTT. Supplemented by reference TRBV5-1 and TRBJ2-2, the full variable domain reads KAGVTQTPRYLIKTRGQQVTLSCSPISGHRSVSWYQQTPGQGLQFLFEYFSETQRNKGNFPGRFSGRQFSNSRSEMNVSTLELGDSALYLCASHGGPAGATGELFFGEGSRLTVL.